The clone carrying this T cell receptor (beta chain) was detected once. Only in-frame clones appear in the TCRdb table, and some are missing; sequencing was by immunoSEQ multiplex PCR. The data contain more than 85,000 clones, approximately 93% of them seen just once; the ten biggest clones take up about 0.89%. This specimen comes from a study of blood T cell repertoires in COVID-19. Overall study context: Acute and convalescent COVID-19 samples came from the United States, Italy and Spain. Nucleic acid was either cDNA or gDNA, and it came from T cells, B-cell-depleted T cells, or PBMCs.

The CDR3 covers 15 residues. V was clipped by 5 bases and J by 4 bases; unmatched bases: 5. Per the germline V gene, CDR1 is SGHTA and CDR2 is FQGTGA. This TCR was sampled from a man aged 60-69 years with acute or convalescent COVID-19. The sequencing input was peripheral blood. This chain uses TRBV7-3 with TRBJ2-7; the match to TRBD2 covers 13 bases. The CDR3 region is CASSPTSGRGYEQYF. The DNA for the CDR3 is TGTGCCAGCAGCCCTACTAGCGGGAGGGGGTACGAGCAGTACTTC.